This T cell receptor beta chain was captured in a study of T-cell memory formation after mild COVID-19. There are 14 residues in the CDR3. Germline V gene lookup returns CDR1 SNHLY and CDR2 FYNNEI. V was pared by 6 bases and J by 3 bases, with 3 bases of the junction left unmatched. TCRdb reanalysed the 5' RACE reads using MiXCR and keeps one entry per CDR3 protein. Among approximately 45,000 distinct CDR3 sequences, 6% to 7% were seen once, and the ten largest hold about 0.8%. This clonotype was counted a few times. The chain is built from TRBV2 and TRBJ2-7; 12 nucleotides agree with TRBD2. The sequenced material came from PBMCs or a T cell subset sorted from them (not recorded which). The sequence was collected from an adult who had mild COVID-19 (a few samples of this study predate the infection). Cell type and time point are not known. CDR3 in amino acids: CASRRTSGDYEQYF. CDR3 in DNA: TGTGCCAGCAGGAGGACTAGCGGGGACTACGAGCAGTACTTC. The full variable domain, with the rest looked up from reference TRBV2 and TRBJ2-7, is EPEVTQTPSHQVTQMGQEVILRCVPISNHLYFYWYRQILGQKVEFLVSFYNNEISEKSEIFDDQFSVERPDGSNFTLKIRSTKLEDSAMYFCASRRTSGDYEQYFGPGTRLTVT.